A single sample gave rise to the 2 T cell receptor beta chains below, sequenced in a study of T cells after yellow fever vaccination. One entry per CDR3 protein, called by TCRdb with MiXCR from the 5' RACE reads. Here the sample spans nearly 550,000 distinct CDR3 sequences, 15% to 20% being singletons. This specimen was PBMCs, taken 15 days after the yellow fever booster vaccination. The receptors come from a man in his thirties or forties who received the YFV17D yellow fever vaccine.

In DNA form, the CDR3 reads TGTGCCAGCTCAAATAAGGGACCCTACGAGCAGTACTTC. This translates into CASSNKGPYEQYF. V and J are TRBV18 and TRBJ2-7; the D call may be TRBD1 or TRBD2 (5 bases each). The germline CDR1 and CDR2 sequences are KGHSH and LQKENI. This CDR3 comprises 13 residues. V was clipped by 5 bases and J by 2 bases, with 10 bases between them.

Written as DNA, the CDR3 is TGTGCCAGCAGTTCGACCGGGACAGGGACTGAAAAACTGTTTTTT. It codes for CASSSTGTGTEKLFF. The rearrangement links TRBV12-3 or TRBV12-4 to TRBJ1-4; 9 bases fit TRBD1. The V gene end was trimmed by 4 bases and the J gene end by 7 bases; junction bases not matched to a gene: 7. This CDR3 spans 15 amino acids.